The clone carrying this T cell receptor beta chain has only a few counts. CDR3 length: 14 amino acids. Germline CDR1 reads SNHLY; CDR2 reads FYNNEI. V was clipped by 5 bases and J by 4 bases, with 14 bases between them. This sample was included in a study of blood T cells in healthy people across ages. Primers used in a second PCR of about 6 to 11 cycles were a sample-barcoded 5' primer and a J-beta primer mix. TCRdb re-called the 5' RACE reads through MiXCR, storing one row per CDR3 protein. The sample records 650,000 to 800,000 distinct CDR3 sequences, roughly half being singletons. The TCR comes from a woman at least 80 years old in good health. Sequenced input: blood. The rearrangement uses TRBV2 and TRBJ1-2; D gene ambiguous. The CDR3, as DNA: TGTGCCAGCAGTTGGAAGGGCTCGAGCTATGGCTACACCTTC. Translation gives CASSWKGSSYGYTF.